Listed below are T cell receptor beta chains from one sample, sequenced in a study of cytomegalovirus exposure and HLA in healthy donors. This table comes from immunoSEQ multiplex PCR, and its TCRdb copy is limited to in-frame clones, with some not included. The sample includes approximately 220,000 clones, approximately 80% of them seen just once. The specimen was PBMCs. The receptors derive from a boy between 2 and 10 years old in good health and CMV-seronegative. CDR3s include the opening cysteine and the closing phenylalanine or tryptophan. A D gene is named only where the DNA matches it firmly. Expanded clones get a size class; other rows say once, few or many, or leave the size out.

J | length | D | V | size | CDR3 | DNA
TRBJ2-7 | 14 | TRBD2 | TRBV19 | NA | CASSIGEGAYEQYF | TGTGCCAGTAGTATAGGGGAGGGCGCTTACGAGCAGTACTTC
TRBJ1-2 | 13 | NA | TRBV12-5 | NA | CASGPLLSYGYTF | TGTGCTAGTGGTCCACTACTCAGCTATGGCTACACCTTC
TRBJ1-1 | 17 | NA | TRBV18 | NA | CASSPLSGGAGNTEAFF | TGTGCCAGCTCACCACTTTCGGGGGGCGCTGGTAACACTGAAGCTTTCTTT
TRBJ1-2 | 15 | NA | TRBV19 | NA | CASSMWLGGNYGYTF | TGTGCCAGTAGTATGTGGTTGGGGGGGAACTATGGCTACACCTTC
TRBJ2-5 | 15 | TRBD1 | TRBV2 | once | CASSEGIGGKETQYF | TGTGCCAGCAGTGAAGGGATAGGGGGCAAAGAGACCCAGTACTTC
TRBJ2-7 | 13 | NA | TRBV5-1 | NA | CASSLGQIYEQYF | TGCGCCAGCAGCTTGGGACAGATCTACGAGCAGTACTTC
TRBJ2-1 | 13 | NA | TRBV6-1 | NA | CASSEGRVHEQFF | TGTGCCAGCAGTGAAGGCAGGGTCCATGAGCAGTTCTTC
TRBJ1-2 | 13 | TRBD1 | TRBV9 | NA | CASSANRGSGYTF | TGTGCCAGCAGCGCCAACAGGGGTAGTGGCTACACCTTC
TRBJ2-7 | 14 | NA | TRBV4-2 | NA | CASSQESRGYEQYF | TGTGCCAGCAGCCAAGAGTCACGGGGCTACGAGCAGTACTTC
TRBJ2-7 | 17 | TRBD2 | TRBV28 | NA | CASSPLFGAGGSYEQYF | TGTGCCAGCAGTCCCCTCTTTGGAGCGGGAGGGTCCTACGAGCAGTACTTT
TRBJ2-6 | 15 | NA | TRBV27 | NA | CASSFLGSGANVLTF | TGTGCCAGCAGTTTCCTCGGCTCTGGGGCCAACGTCCTGACTTTC
TRBJ2-7 | 13 | TRBD1 | TRBV6-1 | few | CASAGTASYEQYF | TGTGCCAGCGCCGGGACAGCTTCCTACGAGCAGTACTTC
TRBJ1-5 | 16 | NA | TRBV27 | NA | CASSSRRASMGWPQHF | TGTGCCAGCAGTTCCCGGAGGGCCTCGATGGGATGGCCCCAGCATTTT
TRBJ2-1 | 15 | NA | TRBV25-1 | NA | CASSELGDGNNEQFF | TGTGCCAGCAGTGAATTGGGAGACGGGAACAATGAGCAGTTCTTC
TRBJ2-7 | 13 | NA | TRBV11-2 | NA | CASSPIESYEQYF | TGTGCCAGCAGCCCTATCGAGAGCTACGAGCAGTACTTC
TRBJ1-3 | 17 | TRBD1 | TRBV10-3 | NA | CAISPGGTGVSGNTIYF | TGTGCCATCTCGCCAGGAGGGACAGGAGTTTCTGGAAACACCATATATTTT
TRBJ2-7 | 13 | TRBD1 | TRBV5-6 | NA | CASSPGTGNEQYF | TGTGCCAGCAGTCCCGGGACAGGGAACGAGCAGTACTTC
TRBJ2-1 | 16 | NA | TRBV5-1 | NA | CASSLGVGSSYNEQFF | TGCGCCAGCAGCTTGGGAGTCGGGAGTTCTTACAATGAGCAGTTCTTC
TRBJ2-3 | 15 | TRBD2 | TRBV30 | NA | CAWSLVAGSTDTQYF | TGTGCCTGGAGTTTGGTAGCGGGAAGCACAGATACGCAGTATTTT
TRBJ2-7 | 17 | NA | TRBV30 | NA | CAWSVHPPWADYYEQYF | TGTGCCTGGAGTGTGCACCCCCCATGGGCAGACTACTACGAGCAGTACTTC
TRBJ1-1 | 16 | TRBD1 | TRBV7-9 | NA | CASSLGQGLMNTEAFF | TGTGCCAGCAGCTTGGGACAGGGCCTCATGAACACTGAAGCTTTCTTT
TRBJ1-5 | 18 | NA | TRBV12-5 | NA | CASGLSPSGKANNQPQHF | TGTGCTAGTGGTTTGTCACCTTCGGGGAAAGCCAATAATCAGCCCCAGCATTTT
TRBJ1-3 | 15 | NA | TRBV7-9 | once | CASSLGDSSGNTIYF | TGTGCCAGCAGCTTAGGCGACAGCTCTGGAAACACCATATATTTT
TRBJ2-7 | 15 | NA | TRBV5-1 | NA | CASSFGHLEDYEQYF | TGCGCCAGCAGCTTCGGGCATCTGGAGGACTACGAGCAGTACTTC
TRBJ1-5 | 18 | TRBD1 | TRBV19 | NA | CASSRHQQGQGGNQPQHF | TGTGCCAGTAGTCGCCACCAGCAGGGACAGGGGGGCAATCAGCCCCAGCATTTT
TRBJ2-1 | 18 | TRBD2 | TRBV4-1 | once | CASSHRDARLAGGNEQFF | TGCGCCAGCAGCCACCGGGACGCCAGACTAGCGGGGGGAAATGAGCAGTTCTTC
TRBJ2-1 | 13 | NA | TRBV6-4 | NA | CASSDSPEGTRIF | TGTGCCAGCAGTGACTCCCCGGAGGGGACGAGGATCTTC
TRBJ1-4 | 14 | TRBD1 | TRBV6-1 | NA | CASRGQGGNEKLFF | TGTGCCAGCAGAGGACAGGGGGGTAATGAAAAACTGTTTTTT
TRBJ2-5 | 13 | NA | TRBV11-3 | NA | CASSLMTLETQYF | TGTGCCAGCAGCTTAATGACACTAGAGACCCAGTACTTC
TRBJ2-1 | 16 | TRBD2 | TRBV5-4 | NA | CASSYGTSGTVTEQFF | TGTGCCAGCAGCTACGGGACTAGCGGGACTGTCACTGAGCAGTTCTTC